This T cell receptor beta chain was captured by sequencing in a study of CD8 T cells in ankylosing spondylitis. On this clonotype: As yet, its antigen is unknown.

In making TCR beta libraries, quantitative 5'-RACE with molecular barcodes was used. Each CDR3 protein is one row after TCRdb ran MiXCR on the 5' RACE reads. The sample carries approximately 540,000 distinct CDR3 sequences, 12% recorded once. The study, taken as a whole, reports: Made up of fewer than 10 highly homologous variants, a TCR beta motif appeared characteristic of ankylosing spondylitis blood. The study looked at matched synovial fluid samples from ankylosing spondylitis patients. Disease-linked clones were reported to be significantly enriched there. Earlier work had already found some motif variants in reactive arthritis synovial fluid and blood.

Germline V lookup: CDR1 SGHRS, CDR2 YFSETQ. The CDR3 is 16 amino acids. Trimming removed 2 bases from V and 0 bases from J; junction bases left unmatched: 2. The material sequenced was blood, either unsorted or a sorted T cell fraction (not recorded which). The sequence was collected from a male donor with ankylosing spondylitis. This chain links TRBV5-1 with TRBJ1-4, with 9 bases lining up with TRBD1. The CDR3 bases are TGCGCCAGCAGCTTCGGGACAGGGCCAACTAATGAAAAACTGTTTTTT. This codes for CASSFGTGPTNEKLFF.